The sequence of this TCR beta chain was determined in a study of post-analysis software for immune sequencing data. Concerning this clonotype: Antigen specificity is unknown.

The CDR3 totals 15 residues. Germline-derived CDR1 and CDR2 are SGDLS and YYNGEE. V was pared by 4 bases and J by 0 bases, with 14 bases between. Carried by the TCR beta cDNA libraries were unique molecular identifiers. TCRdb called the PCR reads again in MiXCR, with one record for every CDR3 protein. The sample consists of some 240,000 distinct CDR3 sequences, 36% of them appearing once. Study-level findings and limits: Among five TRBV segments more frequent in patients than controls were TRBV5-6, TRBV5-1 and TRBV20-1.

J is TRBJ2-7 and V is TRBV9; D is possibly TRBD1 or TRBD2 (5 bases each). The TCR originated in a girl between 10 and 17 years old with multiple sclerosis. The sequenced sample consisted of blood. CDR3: CASSPKAGSSYEQYF. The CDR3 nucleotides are TGTGCCAGCAGCCCCAAAGCAGGGAGCTCCTACGAGCAGTACTTC.